This TCR beta chain was profiled in a study of blood T cell repertoires in COVID-19 (dated by TCRdb to the early 2020s). Concerning the study at large: Samples covering the acute and convalescent phases of COVID-19 were provided by collaborators in the United States, Italy and Spain. The prospective study material was composed of cDNA or gDNA derived from T cells, B-cell-depleted T cells, or PBMCs. Subjects who had been exposed to COVID-19, were actively infected with it, or had recovered from it provided the deeply sampled blood TCRbeta repertoires that made up the dataset. The repertoires were made available in a free public database intended to serve as a resource for research on the immune response to SARS-CoV-2. The samples were drawn from the first 160 participants of the ongoing ImmuneRACE study and from about 1,200 subjects provided by 6 global collaborators. Nearly every sample came with metadata listing a de-identified subject ID, COVID-19 status, age in years and sex. Where HLA class I and class II types were available, the types were taken from metadata supplied by the sample provider, not from assay-based typing. General findings and caveats noted by the study authors: Clinical and demographic metadata were provided uncurated, with the amount varying by source and participant.

TCRbeta CDR3 regions were amplified from genomic DNA using the immunoSEQ Assay, a bias-controlled multiplex PCR. The source study handled its data this way. Within the assay, amplification of reference gene primers was used to estimate how many nucleated cells each sample contained. To quantify the absolute abundance of each unique TCRbeta CDR3 rearrangement, sequence reads were collapsed and filtered. For each sample, productive Simpson clonality was calculated by taking the square root of Simpson's diversity index across productive rearrangements. What TCRdb holds here is the immuneACCESS table cut down to in-frame rearrangements. Part of the clones is not present; checked against another copy, under half of the missing clones reflect an unresolved V gene, and the others are unexplained. D and trimming were read from the DNA, whereas the V and J calls and clone size are those reported in that table. This sample has about 110,000 clones in its table, and 84% of those were observed once. Together, the top ten hold under 9.5% of the sample.

Whole blood was collected in K2EDTA tubes by collaborating institutions according to the institutions' own protocols. Collaborator samples were shipped for TCRbeta analysis as frozen whole blood, isolated PBMCs, or DNA extracted from either sample type. Of note for this clone: Its antigen target is currently unknown. No base quality information exists; no much larger clone differs at one position.

Relative to germline, V is missing 4 bases and J is missing 3 bases, with 9 bases of the junction outside any gene match. The CDR3, from cysteine to phenylalanine, totals 15 residues. Left in the record is the CDR3 DNA by itself, 45 bases read in frame from the first base. The germline V gene yields SGDLS for CDR1 and YYNGEE for CDR2. The clonotype originates from a woman aged 40 to 55 with acute or convalescent COVID-19. Recombination connected TRBV9 to TRBJ1-1; 7 central bases correspond to TRBD1. The sample comprised peripheral blood. DNA sequence: TGTGCCAGCAGCTCCTCAGGGGGTATGTACACTGAAGCTTTCTTT. This translates into CASSSSGGMYTEAFF.